The entry below describes one TCR beta chain. Its antigen is not known. TCRdb keeps only in-frame clones here, not all; method: immunoSEQ multiplex PCR. The sample lists roughly 1,800,000 clones, just under 95% occurring once. Germline lookup yields CDR1 MNHEY and CDR2 SVGAGI. The CDR3 has 13 residues. V was pared by 5 bases and J by 6 bases, with 12 bases between. Terminally differentiated effector memory CD45RA+ cells were left out of the naive CD8 fraction, which was CD45RO-negative and positively selected for CCR7. These data are taken from a study of shared clonotypes between healthy human individuals. At the level of the study: Donor composition was a couple of women and three men, aged 18 to 49.

Study-wide findings and caveats: Non-shared clonotypes displayed generation probabilities falling below those of clonotypes present in all four donors.

The chain uses TRBV6-5 and TRBJ2-3, with D perhaps TRBD2 (6 bases). Sequencing input: naive CD8+ T cells sorted from blood. The TCR sequence derives from a young man in good health. DNA for the CDR3: TGTGCCAGCAGTCTCTCACTAGCTGATACGCAGTATTTT. It specifies CASSLSLADTQYF.